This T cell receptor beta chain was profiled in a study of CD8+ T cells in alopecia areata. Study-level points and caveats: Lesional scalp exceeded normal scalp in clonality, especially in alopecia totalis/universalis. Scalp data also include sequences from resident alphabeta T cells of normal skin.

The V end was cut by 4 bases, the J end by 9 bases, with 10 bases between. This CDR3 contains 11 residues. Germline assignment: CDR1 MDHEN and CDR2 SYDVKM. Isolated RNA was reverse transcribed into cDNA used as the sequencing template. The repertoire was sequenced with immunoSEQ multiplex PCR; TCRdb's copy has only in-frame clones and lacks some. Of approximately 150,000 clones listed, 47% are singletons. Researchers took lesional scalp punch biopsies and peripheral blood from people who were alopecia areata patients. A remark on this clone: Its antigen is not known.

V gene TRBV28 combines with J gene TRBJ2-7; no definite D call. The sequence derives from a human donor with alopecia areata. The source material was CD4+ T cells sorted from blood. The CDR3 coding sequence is TGTGCCAGCAGTTCCCCACCCGGGCAGTACTTC. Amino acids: CASSSPPGQYF.